This T cell receptor (beta chain) was captured in a study of shared clonotypes between healthy human individuals. Findings and limits, study-wide: Between several donors, naive CD4 clonotypes were shared at a level of about 5.3%.

Germline values: CDR1 SGHTA, CDR2 FQGTGA. The CDR3 runs to 13 residues. V lost 2 bases to trimming and J lost 3 bases, with 2 bases between them. The split of CD4+ cells yielded CD45RA+ naive and CD45RA-negative memory subsets. This clone was seen only once. Its antigen remains unknown. Sequencing was performed with immunoSEQ multiplex PCR; in TCRdb, only in-frame clones are kept and a portion is missing. The repertoire holds around 1,100,000 clones, roughly 77% seen once, with 0.85% to 1% in the top ten. What was sequenced was memory CD4+ T cells from PBMCs. The subset: CD45RA-negative fraction. The TCR originated in a young man in good health. Some clones in this sample may be carry-over from other donors' samples. The V gene is TRBV7-3, the J gene TRBJ2-6, with no clear D. CDR3 amino acids: CASSLFGANVLTF. In DNA form, the CDR3 reads TGTGCCAGCAGCTTATTTGGGGCCAACGTCCTGACTTTC.